This T cell receptor beta chain came from a study of technical replicates of blood from a handful of donors. The germline V gene encodes CDR1 SGHTA and CDR2 FQGNSA. J was trimmed by 5 bases and V by 4 bases; bases with no gene match: 6. CDR3 length: 15 amino acids. Only in-frame clones appear in the TCRdb table, and some are missing; sequencing was by immunoSEQ multiplex PCR. The repertoire consists of under 85,000 clones, with 80% to 95% occurring once and the leading ten covering approximately 0.4%. The sequenced material came from T cells isolated from PBMCs. The chain is built from TRBV7-2 and TRBJ2-7, with 12 positions matching TRBD1. The sequence came from a human donor in good health. The CDR3 coding sequence is TGTGCCAGCAGCTGGGGACAGGGGGCATTGGACGAGCAGTACTTC. This encodes CASSWGQGALDEQYF.